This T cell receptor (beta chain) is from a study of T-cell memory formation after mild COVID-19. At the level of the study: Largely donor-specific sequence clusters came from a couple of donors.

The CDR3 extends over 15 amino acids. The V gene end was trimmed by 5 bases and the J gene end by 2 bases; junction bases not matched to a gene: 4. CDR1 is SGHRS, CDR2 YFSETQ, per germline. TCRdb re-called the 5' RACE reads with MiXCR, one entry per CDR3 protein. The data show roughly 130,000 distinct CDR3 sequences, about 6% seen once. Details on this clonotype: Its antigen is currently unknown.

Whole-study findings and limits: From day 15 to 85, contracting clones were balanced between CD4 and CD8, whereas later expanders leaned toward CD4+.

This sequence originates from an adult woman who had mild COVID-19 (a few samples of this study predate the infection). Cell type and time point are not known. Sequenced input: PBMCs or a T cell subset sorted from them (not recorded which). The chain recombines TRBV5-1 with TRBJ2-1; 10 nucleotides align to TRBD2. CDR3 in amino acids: CASRLAGGPYNEQFF. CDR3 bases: TGCGCCAGCAGGTTAGCGGGGGGTCCCTACAATGAGCAGTTCTTC.